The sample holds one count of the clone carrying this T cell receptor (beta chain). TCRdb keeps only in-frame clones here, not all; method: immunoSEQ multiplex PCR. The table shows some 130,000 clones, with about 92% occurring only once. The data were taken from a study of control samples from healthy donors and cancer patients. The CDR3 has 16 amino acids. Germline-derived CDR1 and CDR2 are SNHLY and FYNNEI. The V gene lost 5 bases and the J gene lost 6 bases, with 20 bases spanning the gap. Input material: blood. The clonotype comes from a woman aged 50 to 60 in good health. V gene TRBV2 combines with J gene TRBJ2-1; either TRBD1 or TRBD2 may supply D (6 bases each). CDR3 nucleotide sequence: TGTGCCAGCAGTTACTCACCAAGAGGAGGGGGCAATGAGCAGTTCTTC. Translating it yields CASSYSPRGGGNEQFF.